The present entry profiles one TCR beta chain with its context. Its target is unknown. CDR3 length equals 15 residues. In germline, CDR1 is SGHVS, CDR2 FQNEAQ. TCRdb reprocessed the 5' RACE reads; each CDR3 protein has one entry and no DNA is given. The sample includes hundreds of thousands of distinct CDR3 sequences. This sample is drawn from a study of T cells expressing NK-cell markers. Study-wide background: Sequencing of TCR beta repertoires drew on sorted CD3+CD56+NKG2C+, CD3+CD56+NKG2C- and CD3+CD56-NKG2C+ T cells.

General observations from the study: Dominant NKG2C+ clonotypes in roughly six donors made up roughly 1.0-7.0% of CD8+ T cells.

The chain has TRBV7-8 and TRBJ2-2; the D call from TCRdb, TRBD2, cannot be confirmed without DNA. The clonotype was recovered from a man aged 18 to 69 in good health. The sample taken for sequencing was blood T cells: a sorted CD56 or NKG2C T cell subset, CD4+ or CD8+ T cells, or bulk PBMC T cells (not recorded which). The CDR3: CASSSLSIASGELFF. Full variable domain (outside the CDR3, taken from reference TRBV7-8 and TRBJ2-2): GAGVSQSPRYKVAKRGQDVALRCDPISGHVSLFWYQQALGQGPEFLTYFQNEAQLDKSGLPSDRFFAERPEGSVSTLKIQRTQQEDSAVYLCASSSLSIASGELFFGEGSRLTVL.